The 26 T cell receptor beta chains below all came from one sample that was sequenced in a study of blood T cell repertoires in COVID-19. The table came from immunoSEQ multiplex PCR; TCRdb's copy has only in-frame clones and leaves some out. In the table there are fewer than 150,000 clones, approximately 91% of which are singletons. The sequencing sample was made of peripheral blood. The source of these receptors is a man aged 50 or older with active or convalescent COVID-19.

This chain links TRBV19 with TRBJ1-6; D gene unclear. Germline-derived CDR1 and CDR2 are LNHDA and SQIVND (reference sequence). V was trimmed by 8 bases and J by 0 bases, leaving 8 bases between them. CDR3 length: 14 amino acids. CDR3 loop: CASSGDSYNSPLHF. For the CDR3, the DNA is TGTGCCAGTTCCGGGGACTCCTATAATTCACCCCTCCACTTT.

CDR3 amino acids: CASSRGSEQFF. CDR3 coding DNA: TGTGCCAGCAGCCGGGGGTCAGAGCAGTTCTTC. The chain uses TRBV7-6 and TRBJ2-1; tentative D call: TRBD2 (6 bases). CDR1 SGHVS and CDR2 FNYEAQ come from the germline V gene. Trimming cost V 5 bases and J 10 bases, with 9 bases left between them. CDR3 length: 11 residues.

The chain carries TRBV2 and TRBJ1-5; D unclear. The CDR3 contains 13 residues. Between the trimmed V and J ends, which lost 6 bases and 9 bases, there was a span of 15 bases. CDR1 is SNHLY, CDR2 FYNNEI, per germline. The CDR3 DNA is TGTGCCAGCAGATTGGGCCGGCGGGGGCCCCAGCATTTT. Residues: CASRLGRRGPQHF. Complete variable domain (other parts from reference TRBV2 and TRBJ1-5): EPEVTQTPSHQVTQMGQEVILRCVPISNHLYFYWYRQILGQKVEFLVSFYNNEISEKSEIFDDQFSVERPDGSNFTLKIRSTKLEDSAMYFCASRLGRRGPQHFGDGTRLSIL.

The rearrangement links TRBV2 to TRBJ1-1, with 7 bases matching TRBD1. Germline assignment: CDR1 SNHLY and CDR2 FYNNEI. The V and J ends lost 5 bases and 0 bases, in that order; junction bases with no gene match: 9. This CDR3 has 16 residues. The CDR3 loop is CASSPTTGAMNTEAFF. The CDR3 nucleotides read TGTGCCAGCAGTCCCACCACAGGGGCAATGAACACTGAAGCTTTCTTT.

The chain carries TRBV7-9 and TRBJ1-5, with TRBD1 matching over 7 bases. Losses at the gene ends were 1 base for V and 2 bases for J; bases not matched to a gene: 2. The CDR3 contains 15 residues. Germline V lookup: CDR1 SEHNR, CDR2 FQNEAQ (reference sequence). CDR3 DNA: TGTGCCAGCAGCTTAGAAGGGGGCGGCAATCAGCCCCAGCATTTT. It encodes CASSLEGGGNQPQHF. Full variable domain (missing parts from reference TRBV7-9 and TRBJ1-5): DTGVSQNPRHKITKRGQNVTFRCDPISEHNRLYWYRQTLGQGPEFLTYFQNEAQLEKSRLLSDRFSAERPKGSFSTLEIQRTEQGDSAMYLCASSLEGGGNQPQHFGDGTRLSIL.

This chain joins TRBV18 and TRBJ2-1, with 11 bases matching TRBD1. The germline V gene has CDR1 KGHSH and CDR2 LQKENI. The CDR3 has 16 residues. The trim removed 1 base at V and 7 bases at J, leaving 6 bases unmatched. CDR3 sequence: CASSPLGQGAINEQFF. Written as DNA, the CDR3 is TGTGCCAGCTCACCACTCGGACAGGGGGCGATAAATGAGCAGTTCTTC.

The V call is TRBV19, the J call TRBJ1-4; a weak D match, TRBD1 (5 bases). CDR1 is LNHDA and CDR2 is SQIVND in the germline V gene (reference sequence). This CDR3 region has 17 residues. Trimming left V 8 bases short and J 7 bases short, with 26 bases between. The CDR3 DNA reads as TGTGCCAGTGGTCAAAGGGGAGTTTCGGGGGGAGGTGAAAAACTGTTTTTT. It codes for CASGQRGVSGGGEKLFF.

The chain recombines TRBV7-9 with TRBJ2-5; 7 bases line up with TRBD2. The CDR3 totals 13 residues. V was clipped by 4 bases and J by 7 bases; unmatched bases: 6. Germline CDR1 is SEHNR and CDR2 is FQNEAQ (reference sequence). CDR3 nucleotides: TGTGCCAGCAGCTCGACTAGCTCCACGACCCAGTACTTC. Translating gives CASSSTSSTTQYF.

The chain combines TRBV21-1 with TRBJ2-1; the listed D gene, TRBD1, was not tested against the DNA. TRBV21-1 is noted as a pseudogene. The CDR3 runs 16 residues. The chain's CDR3 is CASSTATGDAYNEQFF. DNA for the CDR3: TGTGCCAGCAGCACTGCGACAGGGGACGCCTACAATGAGCAGTTCTTC.

This chain connects TRBV6-6 to TRBJ2-4, with D uncertain. The V end lost 6 bases, the J end lost 0 bases, and 6 bases lay between the germline ends. This CDR3 contains 13 residues. Germline-derived CDR1 and CDR2 are MNHNY and SVGAGI (reference sequence). The CDR3 sequence is CASRTLAKNIQYF. The CDR3 nucleotides are TGTGCCAGCAGGACATTAGCCAAAAACATTCAGTACTTC.

The V call is TRBV7-9, the J call TRBJ2-1; weak D call: TRBD2 (5 bases). Germline assignment: CDR1 SEHNR and CDR2 FQNEAQ (reference sequence). V was shortened by 8 bases and J by 9 bases, with 17 bases between the two germline ends. The length of the CDR3 is 13 residues. DNA of the CDR3: TGTGCCAGCTCCGGGGAAGCGGTAGGTGAGCAGTTCTTC. It yields the protein CASSGEAVGEQFF. The variable domain in full, completed from reference TRBV7-9 and TRBJ2-1, reads DTGVSQNPRHKITKRGQNVTFRCDPISEHNRLYWYRQTLGQGPEFLTYFQNEAQLEKSRLLSDRFSAERPKGSFSTLEIQRTEQGDSAMYLCASSGEAVGEQFFGPGTRLTVL.

CDR3 nucleotide sequence: TGTGCCAGCAGCTCCCCCCCGGGAGTCACAGATACGCAGTATTTT. It codes for CASSSPPGVTDTQYF. The rearrangement links TRBV5-4 to TRBJ2-3; weak D call: TRBD2 (6 bases). Trimming cost V 3 bases and J 2 bases, with 13 bases left between them. The CDR3 totals 15 residues. Germline V lookup: CDR1 SGHNT, CDR2 YYREEE (reference sequence).

The chain is built from TRBV11-1 and TRBJ2-1, with 7 bases aligning to TRBD2. J lost 8 bases, V lost 1 base, and 2 bases had no gene match. The CDR3 contains 13 residues. Germline V lookup: CDR1 SGHAT, CDR2 FQDESV (reference sequence). In DNA form, the CDR3 reads TGTGCCAGCAGCTTAGAACGGGAGGATGAGCAGTTCTTC. Its protein is CASSLEREDEQFF. Based on the CDR3 plus reference TRBV11-1 and TRBJ2-1, the full variable domain is EAEVAQSPRYKITEKSQAVAFWCDPISGHATLYWYRQILGQGPELLVQFQDESVVDDSQLPKDRFSAERLKGVDSTLKIQPAELGDSAMYLCASSLEREDEQFFGPGTRLTVL.

As for this clone: The germline gene is not matched at one end of the junction; a read error may be the cause. This sequence joins TRBV19 and TRBJ2-5, with 7 nucleotides matching TRBD1. Per germline, CDR1 LNHDA and CDR2 SQIVND (reference sequence). The CDR3 is made up of 14 amino acids. The CDR3 DNA is TGTGCCAGTAGTAGCACAGGGGACCAAGGGACCCAGTACTTC. Translation gives CASSSTGDQGTQYF.

The chain couples TRBV9 to TRBJ1-2, with 7 bases fitting TRBD1. The CDR3 runs to 14 residues. Unmatched junction bases numbered 9, after V lost 4 bases and J lost 6 bases. The V gene's germline CDR1 is SGDLS and CDR2 YYNGEE. The CDR3 loop is CASSPDLDRNGYTF. In DNA form, the CDR3 reads TGTGCCAGCAGCCCTGACCTGGACAGGAATGGCTACACCTTC.

The gene calls are TRBV19 and TRBJ2-1; 7 bases fit TRBD2. The V gene end was trimmed by 3 bases and the J gene end by 4 bases; junction bases not matched to a gene: 9. The CDR3 runs 16 residues. The germline gives CDR1 LNHDA, CDR2 SQIVND (reference sequence). CDR3 in amino acids: CASSIRASGEYNEQFF. DNA for the CDR3: TGTGCCAGTAGTATTAGGGCTAGCGGCGAGTACAATGAGCAGTTCTTC.

This sequence joins TRBV7-2 and TRBJ2-7, with TRBD2 matching 10 bases. Germline V gene lookup returns CDR1 SGHTA and CDR2 FQGNSA. V shed 5 bases and J 3 bases; nucleotides not matched to a gene: 4. There are 14 residues in the CDR3. DNA of the CDR3: TGTGCCAGCAGCCGTATAGCGGGGGGCTACGAGCAGTACTTC. As protein: CASSRIAGGYEQYF.

There are a few counts of this clone. V gene TRBV27 combines with J gene TRBJ1-2, with a tentative D call TRBD1 (6 bases). Trimming took 4 bases from V and 1 from J, leaving 13 bases between them. CDR3 length equals 15 residues. Per the germline V gene, CDR1 is MNHEY and CDR2 is SMNVEV (reference sequence). In nucleotides, the CDR3 is TGTGCCAGCAGTTCCTGGACAGCCGTTAACTATGGCTACACCTTC. Translation: CASSSWTAVNYGYTF.

This clone came up once. The gene calls are TRBV20-1 and TRBJ1-3; D gene unclear. The CDR3 spans 15 residues. Germline V gene sequence: CDR1 DFQATT, CDR2 SNEGSKA (reference sequence). V was shortened by 3 bases and J by 4 bases, with 16 bases between the two germline ends. The CDR3 is CSASSSTRKGNTIYF. The DNA of the CDR3 is TGCAGTGCTAGTTCCTCGACAAGAAAAGGAAACACCATATATTTT.

The rearrangement uses TRBV10-3 and TRBJ2-7; a possible D gene is TRBD2 (6 bases). With 3 bases removed from V and 0 bases from J, the gap between germline ends came to 9 bases. The CDR3 length is 14 residues. Germline loops: CDR1 ENHRY, CDR2 SYGVKD. The CDR3 sequence is CAISDRGNSYEQYF. DNA for the CDR3: TGTGCCATCAGTGATCGCGGGAACTCCTACGAGCAGTACTTC.

V gene TRBV6-5 combines with J gene TRBJ2-7; TRBD2 matches at 7 bases. This CDR3 region has 13 residues. Per the germline V gene, CDR1 is MNHEY and CDR2 is SVGAGI. Trimming cost V 8 bases and J 6 bases; bases outside gene matches: 10. For the CDR3, the DNA is TGTGCCAGCGGCGATGCGGGGGTCCGCGAGCAGTACTTC. Amino acids: CASGDAGVREQYF.

The gene calls are TRBV30 and TRBJ2-5, with D tentatively TRBD1 (6 bases). Trimming took 7 bases from V and 5 from J, leaving 20 bases between them. CDR3 length: 14 residues. The germline gives CDR1 GTSNPN, CDR2 SVGIG (reference sequence). DNA for the CDR3: TGTGCCTCCATACCCCAGGGGATTCCGGAGACCCAGTACTTC. Its translation: CASIPQGIPETQYF.

J is TRBJ2-7 and V is TRBV4-1; 8 bases match TRBD1. V shed 5 bases, J shed 1 base, and the junction held 7 bases outside the gene matches. The CDR3 has 15 amino acids. Germline CDR1 and CDR2: MGHRA and YSYEKL. The DNA of the CDR3 is TGCGCCAGCAGCAAGACAGGGGCCGATTCCTACGAGCAGTACTTC. Translation gives CASSKTGADSYEQYF.

V is TRBV20-1 and J is TRBJ2-1; D gene uncertain. V was trimmed by 6 bases and J by 3 bases, leaving 6 bases between them. Looked up from germline, CDR1 is DFQATT and CDR2 is SNEGSKA (reference sequence). The CDR3 loop spans 11 amino acids. CDR3 protein: CSARRYNEQFF. The DNA for the CDR3 is TGCAGTGCAAGACGCTACAATGAGCAGTTCTTC.

This chain joins TRBV28 and TRBJ2-1; weak D call: TRBD1 (6 bases). Germline lookup yields CDR1 MDHEN and CDR2 SYDVKM. This CDR3 is 13 amino acids long. Between the trimmed V and J ends, which lost 10 bases and 8 bases, there was a span of 18 bases. CDR3 protein: CATLGTTIHEQFF. Written as DNA, the CDR3 is TGTGCCACCCTCGGGACAACCATACATGAGCAGTTCTTC.

The V call is TRBV11-2, the J call TRBJ2-4; 7 bases align to TRBD1. The CDR3 is 16 residues long. Trimming cost V 5 bases and J 1 base; bases outside gene matches: 8. The germline CDR1 and CDR2 sequences are SGHAT and FQNNGV. The CDR3: CASSTQTGLAKNIQYF. For the CDR3, the DNA is TGTGCCAGCAGCACCCAGACAGGGTTGGCCAAAAACATTCAGTACTTC.